This T cell receptor (beta chain) was recorded in a study of T-cell memory formation after mild COVID-19. About the study: Among the donors, TCR clusters were largely specific to each donor.

General study findings and limits: Some SARS-CoV-2-responding clones were already detected in memory before infection. The study found balanced CD4/CD8 in clones contracting day 15 to 85 and a CD4+ lean in later expanders.

The junction had 11 bases not matched to a gene; V was cut back by 3 bases and J by 7 bases. CDR1 is SGHRS and CDR2 is YFSETQ in the germline V gene. The length of the CDR3 is 15 residues. TCRdb processed the 5' RACE reads anew with MiXCR; each CDR3 protein has one entry. The sample lists 120,000 or so distinct CDR3 sequences, approximately 16% occurring once. This clonotype has more than one count but fewer than ten. Its matching antigen is unknown. Sequenced material: PBMCs or a T cell subset sorted from them (not recorded which). The chain combines TRBV5-1 with TRBJ2-7, with 9 bases lining up with TRBD2. The sequence was obtained from an adult woman who had mild COVID-19 (a few samples of this study predate the infection). Cell type and time point are not known. DNA for the CDR3: TGCGCCAGCAGCTCCCGGGGTAGCGGGAGAGGAGAGCAGTACTTC. The encoded protein is CASSSRGSGRGEQYF.